The rows below give T cell receptor beta chains drawn from one sample of a study of sequential checkpoint blockade in melanoma. Libraries were prepared by immunoSEQ multiplex PCR; TCRdb keeps only in-frame clonotypes and omits some of them. This table holds about 27,000 clones, approximately 75% found once. The sample was CD8+ T cells sorted from blood (inferred from file names), taken from a patient given nivolumab and ipilimumab in sequence. The origin of the receptors is a human donor with melanoma. Each CDR3 is given with its conserved first and last residue. The D gene is left open where the match is weak.

d_call	v_call	j_call	cdr3_aa	cdr3_nt
-	TRBV2	TRBJ2-7	CASIYALDLYEQYF	TGTGCCAGCATCTACGCACTAGATCTTTACGAGCAGTACTTC
-	TRBV12-5	TRBJ2-2	CASGPMGPSSWLFF	TGTGCTAGTGGTCCGATGGGCCCATCGTCTTGGCTGTTTTTT
TRBD2	TRBV4-2	TRBJ2-2	CASSQVIRSGGTTNTGELFF	TGTGCCAGCAGCCAAGTTATCAGAAGCGGGGGGACAACGAACACCGGGGAGCTGTTTTTT
TRBD2	TRBV7-3	TRBJ2-3	CASSFLGGAADTQYF	TGTGCCAGCAGCTTTCTCGGGGGGGCCGCAGATACGCAGTATTTT
-	TRBV14	TRBJ2-1	CASSQKGYNEQFF	TGTGCCAGCAGCCAGAAGGGGTACAATGAGCAGTTCTTC
-	TRBV4-1	TRBJ2-7	CASSQGIMEVYEQYF	TGCGCCAGCAGCCAAGGTATCATGGAGGTCTACGAGCAGTACTTC
TRBD1	TRBV7-2	TRBJ1-2	CASSLALRDSRLHTF	TGTGCCAGCAGCTTAGCGCTCCGGGACAGTCGGCTTCACACCTTC
-	TRBV28	TRBJ1-6	CASSFFEGRDSPLHF	TGTGCCAGCAGTTTCTTTGAGGGAAGGGATTCACCCCTCCACTTT
TRBD1	TRBV10-3	TRBJ2-5	CAISEPGTGGQETQYF	TGTGCCATCAGTGAACCTGGGACAGGGGGCCAAGAGACCCAGTACTTC
TRBD2	TRBV5-5	TRBJ2-3	CASSLASGGLDTQYF	TGTGCCAGCAGCCTGGCTAGCGGGGGATTAGATACGCAGTATTTT
TRBD1	TRBV2	TRBJ2-7	CASSEWGQGPYEQYF	TGTGCCAGCAGTGAATGGGGACAGGGACCCTACGAGCAGTACTTC
-	TRBV21-1	TRBJ1-4	CASSSRGGRLNEKLFF	TGTGCCAGCAGCTCCCGAGGCGGGAGATTGAATGAAAAACTGTTTTTT
-	TRBV27	TRBJ2-1	CASSLGTSEQFF	TGTGCCAGCAGTTTAGGCACCTCTGAGCAGTTCTTC
-	TRBV4-1	TRBJ2-2	CASSQDIQNTGELFF	TGCGCCAGCAGCCAAGATATACAGAACACCGGGGAGCTGTTTTTT
-	TRBV6-1	TRBJ2-7	CASSKDSLYEQYF	TGTGCCAGCAGCAAGGACAGCCTCTACGAGCAGTACTTC
-	TRBV7-3	TRBJ2-2	CASSPTGNTGELFF	TGTGCCAGCAGCCCCACTGGGAACACCGGGGAGCTGTTTTTT